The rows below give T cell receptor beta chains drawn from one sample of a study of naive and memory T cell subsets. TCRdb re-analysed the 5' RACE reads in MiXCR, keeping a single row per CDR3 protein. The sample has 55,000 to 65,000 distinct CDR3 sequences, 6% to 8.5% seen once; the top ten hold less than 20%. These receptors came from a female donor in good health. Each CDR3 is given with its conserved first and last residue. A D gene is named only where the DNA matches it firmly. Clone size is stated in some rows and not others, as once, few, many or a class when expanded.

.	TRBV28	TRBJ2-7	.	TGTGCCAGCAGTTTGGGAGTCCTCTACGAGCAGTACTTC	CASSLGVLYEQYF
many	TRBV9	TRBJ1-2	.	TGTGCCAGCAGGGGGGGTCTTGTAGGATCCTCCTATGGCTACACCTTC	CASRGGLVGSSYGYTF
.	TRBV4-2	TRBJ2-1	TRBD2	TGTGCCAGCAGTCATTTGGGACTAGAGGGTCGTGAGCAGTTCTTC	CASSHLGLEGREQFF
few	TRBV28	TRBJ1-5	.	TGTGCCAGCAGCAACGGGACACCTAGCAATCAGCCCCAGCATTTT	CASSNGTPSNQPQHF
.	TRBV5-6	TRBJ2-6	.	TGTGCCAGCAGCCTAACGGGGACTGGGGCCAACGTCCTGACTTTC	CASSLTGTGANVLTF
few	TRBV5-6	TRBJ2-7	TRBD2	TGTGCCAGCAGCTTGGGACTAGCCACCTACGAGCAGTACTTC	CASSLGLATYEQYF
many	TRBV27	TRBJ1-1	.	TGTGCCAGCAGTTTATCGGGGGTTAGCACTGAAGCTTTCTTT	CASSLSGVSTEAFF
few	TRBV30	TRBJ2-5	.	TGTGCCTGGAGAGGGGGTGGGCCACGGGGTTTTCAAGAGACCCAGTACTTC	CAWRGGGPRGFQETQYF
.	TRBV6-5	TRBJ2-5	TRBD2	TGTGCCAGCAGAAGACTAGCGGGAGGAAATTTGGAGACCCAGTACTTC	CASRRLAGGNLETQYF
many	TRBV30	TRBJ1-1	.	TGTGCCTGGAGTGCGGGGAAGGGGGTAATGAACACTGAAGCTTTCTTT	CAWSAGKGVMNTEAFF
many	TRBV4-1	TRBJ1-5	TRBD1	TGCGCCAGCAGCCAGACTACAGGGGTACTTAATCAGCCCCAGCATTTT	CASSQTTGVLNQPQHF
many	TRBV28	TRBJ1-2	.	TGTGCCAGCAGTTTATTATGGCAAGGCTATGGCTACACCTTC	CASSLLWQGYGYTF
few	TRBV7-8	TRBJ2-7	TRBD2	TGTGCCAGCAGCTTAATCCCGGGACTAGGCGCCTACGAGCAGTACTTC	CASSLIPGLGAYEQYF
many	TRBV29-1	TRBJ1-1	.	TGCAGCGTTGAAGATTTGTATCCGAACACTGAAGCTTTCTTT	CSVEDLYPNTEAFF
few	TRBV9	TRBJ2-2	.	TGTGCCAGCAGCTCGAACACCGGGGAGCTGTTTTTT	CASSSNTGELFF
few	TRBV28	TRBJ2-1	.	TGTGCCAGCAGTAGGGGAAACAATGAGCAGTTCTTC	CASSRGNNEQFF
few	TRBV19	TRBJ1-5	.	TGTGCCAGTAGTATAGGAACAGGGAACAATCAGCCCCAGCATTTT	CASSIGTGNNQPQHF
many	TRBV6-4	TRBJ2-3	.	TGTGCCAGCAGTGACTCGCGGGGTGGCACAGATACGCAGTATTTT	CASSDSRGGTDTQYF
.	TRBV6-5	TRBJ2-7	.	TGTGCCAGCAGTTACTCGAGCGGAATCTACGAGCAGTACTTC	CASSYSSGIYEQYF
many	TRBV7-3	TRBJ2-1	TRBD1	TGTGCCAGCAGCTTCGGACAGGGGATAACTGAGCAGTTCTTC	CASSFGQGITEQFF
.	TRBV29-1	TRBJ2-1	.	TGCAGCGTTGAAGCGGGAGCCGTCGGAGGGGATGAGCAGTTCTTC	CSVEAGAVGGDEQFF
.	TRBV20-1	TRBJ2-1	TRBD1	TGCAGTGCTAGAAATGACAGGGCGCAGGACTTTGAGCAGTTCTTC	CSARNDRAQDFEQFF
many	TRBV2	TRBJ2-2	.	TGTGCCAGCAGTGAAAACTGGGCTCCAAACACCGGGGAGCTGTTTTTT	CASSENWAPNTGELFF
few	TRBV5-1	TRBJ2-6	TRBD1	TGCGCCAGCAGCGCGCGGACAGGGACTGGGGCCAACGTCCTGACTTTC	CASSARTGTGANVLTF
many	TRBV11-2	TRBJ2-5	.	TGTGCCAGCAGCGCCAATCCGGGACAACAAGAGACCCAGTACTTC	CASSANPGQQETQYF
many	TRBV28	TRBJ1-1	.	TGTGCCAGCAGTTTCGGCAGGGAAGCTTTCTTT	CASSFGREAFF
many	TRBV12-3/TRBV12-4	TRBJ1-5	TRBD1	TGTGCCAGCAGGGCTCAAGGGACAGGGGGCGGTCAGCCCCAGCATTTT	CASRAQGTGGGQPQHF
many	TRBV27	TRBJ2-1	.	TGTGCCAGCAGGACAGCCGGCGGGCTAGCGATCCGTCAGCAGTTCTTC	CASRTAGGLAIRQQFF
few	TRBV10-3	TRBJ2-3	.	TGTGCCGCCCACCGGGTCCTTAGCACAGATACGCAGTATTTT	CAAHRVLSTDTQYF
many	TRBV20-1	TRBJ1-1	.	TGCAGTGCTAGTCCGGACGGAGCTGAAGCTTTCTTT	CSASPDGAEAFF
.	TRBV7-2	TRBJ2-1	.	TGTGCCAGCAGCTTAGACAGGAGCTATGAGCAGTTCTTC	CASSLDRSYEQFF
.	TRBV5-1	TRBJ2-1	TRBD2	TGCGCCAGCAGCTTGGTGGGCGGGAGGGCCTACAATGAGCAGTTCTTC	CASSLVGGRAYNEQFF
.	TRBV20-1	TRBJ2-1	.	TGCAGTGCTAGGGGCTTTGGGACTCCAATATACAATGAGCAGTTCTTC	CSARGFGTPIYNEQFF
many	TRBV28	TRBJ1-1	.	TGTGCCAGCAGTTTATCTGGGGGTGGGGACACTGAAGCTTTCTTT	CASSLSGGGDTEAFF
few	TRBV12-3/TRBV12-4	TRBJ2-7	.	TGTGCCAGCTGGCTTGCCTACGAGCAGTACTTC	CASWLAYEQYF
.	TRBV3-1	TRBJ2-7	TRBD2	TGTGCCAGCAGCCTCGGGTCTAGCGGGATGACTAGCTCCTACGAGCAGTACTTC	CASSLGSSGMTSSYEQYF
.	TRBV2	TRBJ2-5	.	TGTGCCAGCAGTGAATGGCTAGCGAACCAAGAGACCCAGTACTTC	CASSEWLANQETQYF
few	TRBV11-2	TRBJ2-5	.	TGTGCCAGCAGCTTTTGGGCAGTAAAAGAGACCCAGTACTTC	CASSFWAVKETQYF
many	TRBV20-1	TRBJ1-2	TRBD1	TGCAGTGCGGATAGACAGGGGCGGGTTCGTGGCTACACCTTC	CSADRQGRVRGYTF
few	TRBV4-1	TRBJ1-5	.	TGCGCCAGCAGCCCTATTCCGGATCAGCCCCAGCATTTT	CASSPIPDQPQHF
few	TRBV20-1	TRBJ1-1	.	TGCAGTGCTAGAGATGAGCAGGCAGGCGGGAGCACTGAAGCTTTCTTT	CSARDEQAGGSTEAFF
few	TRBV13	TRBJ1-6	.	TGTGCCAGCAGCTTAGACAGGGTGAAGTCCCTCCACTTT	CASSLDRVKSLHF
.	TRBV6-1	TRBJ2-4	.	TGTGCCAGCAGTGAAATAGGAGCGAACATTCAGTACTTC	CASSEIGANIQYF
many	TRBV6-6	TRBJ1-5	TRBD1	TGTGCCAGCAGTTACGGGCAGGGGGTGGGGCCCCAGCATTTT	CASSYGQGVGPQHF
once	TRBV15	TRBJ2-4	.	TGTGCCACCAGCAGAGATCACCAGGGCTGGAACATTCAGTACTTC	CATSRDHQGWNIQYF
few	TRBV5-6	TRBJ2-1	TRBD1	TGTGCCAGCAGCTTGCAACAGGGGGGCTATGAGCAGTTCTTC	CASSLQQGGYEQFF
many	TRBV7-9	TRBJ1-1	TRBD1	TGTGCCAGCAGCTTGAACCAGGGGGCAGGTGAAGCTTTCTTT	CASSLNQGAGEAFF
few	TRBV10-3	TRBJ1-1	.	TGTGCCATCAGTGATCGAGGGAGGAACACTGAAGCTTTCTTT	CAISDRGRNTEAFF
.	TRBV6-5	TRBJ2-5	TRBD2	TGTGCCAGCAGTCGGGGACTAGCGGGAGAACGAGAGACCCAGTACTTC	CASSRGLAGERETQYF
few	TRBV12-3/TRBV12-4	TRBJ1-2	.	TGTGCCAGCAGTTTAAACAGGGAGGGCTATGGCTACACCTTC	CASSLNREGYGYTF
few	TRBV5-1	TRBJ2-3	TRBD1	TGCGCCAGCAGCCCGGACAGGCCAAGCACAGATACGCAGTATTTT	CASSPDRPSTDTQYF